This paragraph reports one TCR beta chain. Its antigen is not identified. The table came from immunoSEQ multiplex PCR; TCRdb's copy has only in-frame clones and leaves some out. Found here are about 150,000 clones, over 65% of them singletons; the top ten hold roughly 4%. The sample is drawn from a study of T cell responses to AZD1222 COVID-19 vaccine. Overall study results and limits: The study found Spike-specific TCR breadth and depth rose after two AZD1222 doses. Reportedly, nearly half of unique spike TCRs recognized epitopes outside B.1.351/B.1.1.7 mutations.

The CDR3 extends over 15 amino acids. CDR1 and CDR2 from the germline V gene are MGHRA and YSYEKL. The V and J ends lost 1 base and 4 bases, in that order; junction bases with no gene match: 2. This receptor was taken from an adult in good health. The chain joins TRBV4-1 to TRBJ1-1; 11 nucleotides match TRBD1. Sequencing used peripheral blood, obtained on day 0 of AZD1222 vaccination. CDR3 nucleotides: TGCGCCAGCAGCCAAGGGGGACAGGGGGGCACTGAAGCTTTCTTT. Translating it yields CASSQGGQGGTEAFF.